Following are 22 T cell receptor beta chains from one sample sequenced in a study of PD-1 blockade in classical Hodgkin lymphoma. Libraries were prepared by immunoSEQ multiplex PCR; TCRdb keeps only in-frame clonotypes and omits some of them. Of 31,000 or so clones listed, about three quarters are singletons. There was relapse after autologous stem cell transplantation in every patient, and there was variation in brentuximab vedotin exposure. Source: peripheral blood mononuclear cells (PBMCs), taken before the second cycle of nivolumab. These receptors all come from a human donor with classical Hodgkin lymphoma.

The V gene is TRBV7-8, the J gene TRBJ2-7, with D possibly TRBD2 on 6 matching bases. Germline V gives CDR1 SGHVS, CDR2 FQNEAQ. This CDR3 has 15 amino acids. V was clipped by 2 bases and J by 1 base, with 12 bases between them. CDR3 region: CASSLLGGGSYEQYF. CDR3 coding DNA: TGTGCCAGCAGCTTACTCGGTGGGGGGTCCTACGAGCAGTACTTC.

This clone was observed a single time. This chain links TRBV5-4 with TRBJ2-3; D gene ambiguous. CDR3 size: 15 residues. Germline V gene lookup returns CDR1 SGHNT and CDR2 YYREEE (reference sequence). V was shortened by 2 bases and J by 0 bases, with 10 bases between the two germline ends. The CDR3: CASSFDSTSTDTQYF. In DNA form, the CDR3 reads TGTGCCAGCAGCTTTGACTCCACTAGCACAGATACGCAGTATTTT.

The V and J genes are TRBV9 and TRBJ2-5; either TRBD1 or TRBD2 may fit D (5 bases each). The CDR3 runs 14 residues. CDR1 and CDR2 (germline): SGDLS, YYNGEE. V lost 0 bases and J 3 bases, leaving 9 bases between the germline ends. CDR3 sequence reads: CASSVDGAEETQYF. CDR3 DNA sequence: TGTGCCAGCAGCGTAGACGGGGCCGAAGAGACCCAGTACTTC. The full variable domain, in which reference TRBV9 and TRBJ2-5 provide the parts outside the CDR3, is DSGVTQTPKHLITATGQRVTLRCSPRSGDLSVYWYQQSLDQGLQFLIQYYNGEERAKGNILERFSAQQFPDLHSELNLSSLELGDSALYFCASSVDGAEETQYFGPGTRLLVL.

This clone was found once. The V and J genes are TRBV5-8 and TRBJ1-1; D might be TRBD1 (5 bases). Between the trimmed V and J ends, which lost 4 bases and 1 base, there was a span of 8 bases. The CDR3 runs to 13 residues. The germline gives CDR1 SGHTS, CDR2 YDEGEE. The CDR3 DNA reads as TGTGCCAGCAGCCTGCAGGGGAACACTGAAGCTTTCTTT. This encodes CASSLQGNTEAFF.

For the CDR3, the DNA is TGTGCCAGCAGCTTAAATGCAGGGGATGGTGGCTACACCTTC. Protein sequence: CASSLNAGDGGYTF. This sequence joins TRBV11-2 and TRBJ1-2; tentatively, D is TRBD1 (6 bases). From germline, CDR1 is SGHAT and CDR2 FQNNGV. There are 14 residues in the CDR3. V was shortened by 2 bases and J by 7 bases, with 14 bases between the two germline ends.

This chain uses TRBV7-2 with TRBJ1-6; D unresolved. The CDR3 is 14 residues long. The ends were cut back, 1 base at V and 9 bases at J, with 10 bases in the middle. Germline V gives CDR1 SGHTA, CDR2 FQGNSA. The CDR3 is CASSLGQVGSPLHF. For the CDR3, the DNA is TGTGCCAGCAGCTTAGGGCAGGTCGGTTCACCCCTCCACTTT.

The J gene is TRBJ2-1, the V gene TRBV7-9, with 9 nucleotides matching TRBD2. CDR1 SEHNR and CDR2 FQNEAQ come from the germline V gene (reference sequence). V shed 2 bases and J 7 bases; nucleotides not matched to a gene: 6. The CDR3 is 15 amino acids. CDR3 protein: CASSLRREGRNEQFF. DNA of the CDR3: TGTGCCAGCAGCTTAAGGCGGGAGGGAAGGAATGAGCAGTTCTTC.

The chain joins TRBV11-2 to TRBJ2-3, with D uncertain. The germline V gene has CDR1 SGHAT and CDR2 FQNNGV. The length of the CDR3 is 13 residues. Trimming cost V 2 bases and J 6 bases, with 9 bases left between them. DNA of the CDR3: TGTGCCAGCAGCTTAATTGGGGTCGATACGCAGTATTTT. Translated, it gives CASSLIGVDTQYF. Full variable domain (rest looked up from reference TRBV11-2 and TRBJ2-3): EAGVAQSPRYKIIEKRQSVAFWCNPISGHATLYWYQQILGQGPKLLIQFQNNGVVDDSQLPKDRFSAERLKGVDSTLKIQPAKLEDSAVYLCASSLIGVDTQYFGPGTRLTVL.

The V and J genes are TRBV6-5 and TRBJ1-1, with TRBD1 matching over 9 bases. Germline V gene sequence: CDR1 MNHEY, CDR2 SVGAGI. CDR3 length: 15 amino acids. V dropped 6 bases and J dropped 7; count of bases not matched to a gene: 12. CDR3 protein: CASSRPGQGRIEAFF. The CDR3 nucleotides are TGTGCCAGCAGCCGTCCGGGACAGGGCAGGATTGAAGCTTTCTTT.

The chain has TRBV18 and TRBJ1-2, with 9 positions matching TRBD1. This CDR3 is 16 amino acids long. Germline CDR1 is KGHSH and CDR2 is LQKENI. Losses at the gene ends were 2 bases for V and 3 bases for J; bases not matched to a gene: 7. CDR3 residues: CASSPRTGAGYYGYTF. In DNA, the CDR3 is TGTGCCAGCTCACCAAGGACAGGGGCGGGGTACTATGGCTACACCTTC.

This chain links TRBV19 with TRBJ2-1; 7 nucleotides align to TRBD2. The ends lost 3 bases at V and 7 bases at J; junction bases unmatched: 6. Germline-derived CDR1 and CDR2 are LNHDA and SQIVND (reference sequence). The CDR3 runs 14 residues. The CDR3 bases are TGTGCCAGTAGTATCGCGGGGGTCACGAATGAGCAGTTCTTC. Translated, it gives CASSIAGVTNEQFF.

The V call is TRBV9, the J call TRBJ2-1, with a tentative D call TRBD1 (5 bases). V lost 3 bases and J lost 5, with 12 bases in between. The CDR3 length is 14 residues. From germline, CDR1 is SGDLS and CDR2 YYNGEE. The CDR3 here is CASSGRQKNNEQFF. The CDR3, as DNA: TGTGCCAGCAGCGGGCGACAGAAGAACAATGAGCAGTTCTTC.

The rearrangement joins TRBV10-3 to TRBJ1-4, with TRBD1 matching over 7 bases. Per germline, CDR1 ENHRY and CDR2 SYGVKD. Trimming took 2 bases from V and 2 from J; bases not matched to a gene: 8. The CDR3 spans 17 residues. The CDR3 DNA is TGTGCCATCAGTGAGCCCAACAGGGGAGGGACTAATGAAAAACTGTTTTTT. As protein: CAISEPNRGGTNEKLFF.

The gene calls are TRBV11-2 and TRBJ1-6, with 9 bases identical to TRBD1. V trimming: 8 bases; J trimming: 8 bases; junction bases outside the gene matches: 7. This CDR3 is 14 amino acids long. Germline V gene data show CDR1 as SGHAT and CDR2 as FQNNGV. CDR3 in amino acids: CASGSGTGHSPLHF. The CDR3 DNA reads TGTGCCAGCGGCTCCGGGACAGGGCATTCACCCCTCCACTTT.

The J gene is TRBJ2-2, the V gene TRBV5-4; 9 positions match TRBD2. J was trimmed by 7 bases and V by 0 bases; bases with no gene match: 10. The germline V gene has CDR1 SGHNT and CDR2 YYREEE (reference sequence). The CDR3 sequence is 17 residues long. The CDR3 DNA reads TGTGCCAGCAGCTTGGATCCTGCGGGGGGGCCGGGCGGGGAGCTGTTTTTT. This encodes CASSLDPAGGPGGELFF.

The table lists this clone with a count of one. Germline and junction disagree at one end, which may indicate a read error. V gene TRBV7-2 combines with J gene TRBJ2-5, with TRBD2 matching over 7 bases. Germline-derived CDR1 and CDR2 are SGHTA and FQGNSA. The CDR3 spans 12 residues. CDR3 loop: CASSLAEETQYF. DNA of the CDR3: TGTGCCAGCAGCCTAGCGGAAGAGACCCAGTACTTC. Filled out from reference TRBV7-2 and TRBJ2-5, the complete variable domain reads GAGVSQSPSNKVTEKGKDVELRCDPISGHTALYWYRQSLGQGLEFLIYFQGNSAPDKSGLPSDRFSAERTGGSVSTLTIQRTQQEDSAVYLCASSLAEETQYFGPGTRLLVL.

V usage is TRBV2 and J usage is TRBJ1-6; weak D call: TRBD1 (6 bases). Trimming took off 6 bases at V and 5 bases at J, with 17 bases between the two ends. Germline CDR1 SNHLY, CDR2 FYNNEI. The CDR3 has 16 residues. CDR3 sequence: CASRDRWGVDNSPLHF. DNA of the CDR3: TGTGCCAGCAGGGACAGATGGGGGGTGGATAATTCACCCCTCCACTTT.

This chain connects TRBV7-2 to TRBJ2-5; 11 nucleotides line up with TRBD2. CDR3 size: 15 residues. V trimming: 6 bases; J trimming: 1 base; junction bases outside the gene matches: 4. CDR1 is SGHTA and CDR2 is FQGNSA in the germline V gene. The CDR3 is CASSQTSGTQETQYF. The CDR3 DNA reads TGTGCCAGCAGTCAGACTAGCGGGACCCAAGAGACCCAGTACTTC.

The V gene is TRBV4-3, the J gene TRBJ2-1; tentative D call: TRBD2 (6 bases). V lost 0 bases to trimming and J lost 6 bases, with 18 bases between them. The CDR3 runs to 17 residues. The germline V gene has CDR1 LGHNA and CDR2 YSLEER. CDR3 nucleotide sequence: TGCGCCAGCAGCCAAGATCAAGGGGTAGCGGTAGGCAATGAGCAGTTCTTC. It encodes CASSQDQGVAVGNEQFF.

With respect to this clone: The limits of the CDR3 on the DNA are not certain, so only TCRdb's listed CDR3 is given. The gene calls are TRBV21-1 and TRBJ2-1; TRBD1 reflects the table's D call only, with no check against the DNA. TRBV21-1 is shown as a pseudogene. Counting both end residues, the CDR3 totals 15 amino acids. The CDR3 region is CASGDVGTGALRRVF.

This clone has just one count. The chain recombines TRBV7-2 with TRBJ2-7; TRBD1 is a possible D gene (6 bases). This CDR3 has 15 residues. Trimming left V 3 bases short and J 2 bases short, with 14 bases between. From germline, CDR1 is SGHTA and CDR2 FQGNSA. The CDR3 here is CASSFDRSITYEQYF. For the CDR3, the DNA is TGTGCCAGCAGCTTCGACAGGTCCATCACCTACGAGCAGTACTTC.

The J gene is TRBJ2-5, the V gene TRBV2, with 10 positions matching TRBD2. Germline CDR1 and CDR2: SNHLY and FYNNEI. The junction had 9 bases not matched to a gene; V was cut back by 4 bases and J by 10 bases. The CDR3 is 14 amino acids. DNA of the CDR3: TGTGCCAGCAGTGGTGGGACTAGCGAGGTCCGCCAGTACTTC. Translation: CASSGGTSEVRQYF.